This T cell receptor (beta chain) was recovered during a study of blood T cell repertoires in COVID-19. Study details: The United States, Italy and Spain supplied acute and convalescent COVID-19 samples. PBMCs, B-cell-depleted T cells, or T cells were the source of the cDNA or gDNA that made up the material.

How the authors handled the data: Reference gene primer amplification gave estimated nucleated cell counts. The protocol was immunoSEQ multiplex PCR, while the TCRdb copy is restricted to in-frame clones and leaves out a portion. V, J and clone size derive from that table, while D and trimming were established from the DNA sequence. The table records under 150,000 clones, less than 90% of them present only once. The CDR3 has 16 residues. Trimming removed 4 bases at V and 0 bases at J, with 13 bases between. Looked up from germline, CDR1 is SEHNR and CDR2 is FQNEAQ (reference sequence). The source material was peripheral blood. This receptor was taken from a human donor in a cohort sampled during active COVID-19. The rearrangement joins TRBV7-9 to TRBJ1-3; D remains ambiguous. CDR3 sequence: CASSYPEGSSGNTIYF. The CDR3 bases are TGTGCCAGCAGCTACCCCGAAGGGAGCTCTGGAAACACCATATATTTT. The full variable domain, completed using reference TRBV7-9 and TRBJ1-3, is DTGVSQNPRHKITKRGQNVTFRCDPISEHNRLYWYRQTLGQGPEFLTYFQNEAQLEKSRLLSDRFSAERPKGSFSTLEIQRTEQGDSAMYLCASSYPEGSSGNTIYFGEGSWLTVV.